The following is a TCR beta chain sequence with its context. Its recognized antigen is unknown. Per-base quality was not reported, and no clone a single base away is much larger than it. The sample belongs to a study of T-cell reconstitution after alpha-beta-depleted transplantation in children (dated by TCRdb to about 2016). Describing the broader study: Using TCR repertoire profiling, the study followed T-cell immune reconstitution in a quantitative way in children after TCRalphabeta/CD19-depleted allogeneic hematopoietic cell transplantation. Points the paper makes about the study in general: The high TCRbeta diversity at day 60 in some patients was ascribed to recipient T cells and intrathymic progenitors that had survived conditioning. The apparently early alphabetaT-cell count recovery about two months after transplant was reportedly dependent on only several hundred rapidly expanded clones derived from non-depleted graft cells. Over the following months the frequencies of hyperexpanded clones went down, and after one year T-cell counts and TCRbeta diversity were mostly credited to newly produced T cells.

The treatment or condition label here, explained by the study, means: allogeneic hematopoietic cell transplantation with graft depleted of TCRalphabeta T cells and CD19 B cells. The transplant recipients were children given TCRalphabeta/CD19-depleted allogeneic hematopoietic cell grafts. Via the germline V gene (reference sequence), CDR1 is DFQATT and CDR2 SNEGSKA. At the junction V is shortened by 2 bases and J by 8 bases; bases outside the gene matches: 4. The CDR3 numbers 12 residues from cysteine through phenylalanine. Only the CDR3 portion is preserved as DNA: 36 bases, with reading frame beginning at the first base. Receptor amplification or capture employed PCR. The instrument was an Illumina HiSeq 2500. To normalize quantification of the TCRbeta repertoire, the TCR libraries were built with molecular barcoding that relied on unique molecular identifiers. TCRdb handled the public reads itself, with Q25 trimming in fastp and clone calling in MiXCR, and kept productive beta chains. Rows are combined by CDR3 protein, so each entry shows the most common genes and DNA. Recorded for this sample are about 420,000 distinct CDR3 sequences; about 16% of them occurred a single time. Under 30% of the sample belongs to the ten largest clones.

The sequences come from PBMCs, mostly from graft donor cells, collected 360 days after TCRalphabeta/CD19-depleted stem cell transplant. This receptor was taken from a boy under two years old who had a stem cell transplant for Wiskott-Aldrich syndrome, so the T cells may come from the graft donor. Recombination linked TRBV20-1 to TRBJ1-2; TRBD1 aligns with 8 central bases. The base sequence is TGCAGTGCTAGATCAAGGGACAGGGGCTACACCTTC. Its protein product is CSARSRDRGYTF.